These 9 T cell receptor beta chains share one sample of origin, sequenced in a study of shared clonotypes between healthy human individuals. TCRdb's table, derived via immunoSEQ multiplex PCR, lists solely in-frame clones and lacks some. The sample carries 2,500,000 or so clones, 80% to 95% recorded once. Material: naive CD4+ T cells from PBMCs. The subset is: CD45RA+ positively selected. Receptors were obtained from a man younger than 35 in good health. Some clones in this sample may be carry-over from other donors' samples.

This clone was observed a handful of times. The rearrangement links TRBV28 to TRBJ1-1, with 7 bases aligning to TRBD1. CDR3 length: 15 residues. V shed 5 bases and J 7 bases; nucleotides not matched to a gene: 13. Germline V lookup: CDR1 MDHEN, CDR2 SYDVKM. CDR3 bases: TGTGCCAGCAGTCCGCCCAGGGGGAACGAGTATGAAGCTTTCTTT. It encodes CASSPPRGNEYEAFF.

J is TRBJ2-2 and V is TRBV7-3, with 9 bases aligning to TRBD2. Germline lookup yields CDR1 SGHTA and CDR2 FQGTGA. Trimming removed 6 bases from V and 1 base from J; junction bases left unmatched: 3. The CDR3 is made up of 15 amino acids. In DNA, the CDR3 is TGTGCCAGCAGGCGTAGCGGGGGGAACACCGGGGAGCTGTTTTTT. It encodes CASRRSGGNTGELFF.

V usage is TRBV2 and J usage is TRBJ2-5, with TRBD1 matching 7 bases. Unmatched junction bases numbered 10, after V lost 4 bases and J lost 5 bases. This CDR3 has 15 residues. Per germline, CDR1 SNHLY and CDR2 FYNNEI. The chain's CDR3 is CASSGDRALGETQYF. For the CDR3, the DNA is TGTGCCAGCAGTGGTGACAGGGCCCTAGGGGAGACCCAGTACTTC.

A note on this clone: Other DNA sequences within the sample encode an identical CDR3. The V call is TRBV19, the J call TRBJ1-2; D call uncertain. V lost 2 bases to trimming and J lost 2 bases, with 0 bases between them. From germline, CDR1 is LNHDA and CDR2 SQIVND (reference sequence). The CDR3 totals 11 residues. CDR3 sequence (DNA): TGTGCCAGTAGTATAAACTATGGCTACACCTTC. Amino acid sequence: CASSINYGYTF. Together with reference TRBV19 and TRBJ1-2, the CDR3 gives the full variable domain: DGGITQSPKYLFRKEGQNVTLSCEQNLNHDAMYWYRQDPGQGLRLIYYSQIVNDFQKGDIAEGYSVSREKKESFPLTVTSAQKNPTAFYLCASSINYGYTFGSGTRLTVV.

The chain recombines TRBV7-9 with TRBJ2-5; D uncertain. Looked up from germline, CDR1 is SEHNR and CDR2 is FQNEAQ (reference sequence). Trimming took 2 bases from V and 5 from J, leaving 9 bases between them. CDR3 size: 13 residues. CDR3 loop: CASSLIGLETQYF. The CDR3 bases are TGTGCCAGCAGCTTAATTGGGCTGGAGACCCAGTACTTC.

Comment on this clone: This same CDR3 is encoded by further DNA sequences in the sample. This rearrangement joins TRBV2 to TRBJ1-2; the D gene is possibly TRBD1 (6 bases). This CDR3 is built from 11 residues. V was clipped by 5 bases and J by 5 bases, with 6 bases between them. Germline values: CDR1 SNHLY, CDR2 FYNNEI. The CDR3 sequence: CASSQGYGYTF. CDR3 in DNA: TGTGCCAGCAGTCAGGGGTATGGCTACACCTTC.

This chain joins TRBV7-6 and TRBJ2-2, with a tentative D call TRBD1 (5 bases). The CDR3 has 16 amino acids. Germline loops: CDR1 SGHVS, CDR2 FNYEAQ. Deletions cut 5 bases from V and 1 base from J, with 14 bases between. CDR3 in DNA: TGTGCCAGCAGCCCGCGGTTAGGGGAGAACACCGGGGAGCTGTTTTTT. Protein sequence: CASSPRLGENTGELFF.

The chain employs TRBV7-2 and TRBJ1-1; maybe TRBD1 (5 bases). The germline V gene encodes CDR1 SGHTA and CDR2 FQGNSA. Deletions cut 3 bases from V and 3 bases from J, with 14 bases between. The CDR3 has 15 amino acids. CDR3 DNA: TGTGCCAGCAGCTTGACTCGGGACCAGGACACTGAAGCTTTCTTT. Amino acid sequence: CASSLTRDQDTEAFF. The variable domain in full, with the rest retrieved from reference TRBV7-2 and TRBJ1-1, is GAGVSQSPSNKVTEKGKDVELRCDPISGHTALYWYRQSLGQGLEFLIYFQGNSAPDKSGLPSDRFSAERTGGSVSTLTIQRTQQEDSAVYLCASSLTRDQDTEAFFGQGTRLTVV.

The chain carries TRBV7-9 and TRBJ1-2; TRBD1 aligns across 7 bases. Germline V gene data show CDR1 as SEHNR and CDR2 as FQNEAQ (reference sequence). V lost 5 bases and J lost 5; bases outside the gene matches: 8. The CDR3 extends over 14 amino acids. In DNA, the CDR3 is TGTGCCAGCAGCCCCGGGACAGACCTTTATGGCTACACCTTC. This codes for CASSPGTDLYGYTF.